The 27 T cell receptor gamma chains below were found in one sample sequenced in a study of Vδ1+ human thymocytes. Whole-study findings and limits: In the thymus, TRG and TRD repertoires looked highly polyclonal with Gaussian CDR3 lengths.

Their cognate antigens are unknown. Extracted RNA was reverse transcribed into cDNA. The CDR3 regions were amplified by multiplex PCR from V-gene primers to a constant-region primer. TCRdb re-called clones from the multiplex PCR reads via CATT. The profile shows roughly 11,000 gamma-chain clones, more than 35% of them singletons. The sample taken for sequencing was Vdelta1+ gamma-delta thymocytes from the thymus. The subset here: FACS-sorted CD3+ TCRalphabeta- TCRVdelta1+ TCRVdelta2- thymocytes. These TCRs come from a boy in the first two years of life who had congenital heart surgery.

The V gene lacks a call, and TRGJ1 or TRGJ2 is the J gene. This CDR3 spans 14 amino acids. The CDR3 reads CATWDGSFRYKKLF. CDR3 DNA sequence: TGTGCCACCTGGGACGGCTCCTTTCGTTATAAGAAACTCTTT.

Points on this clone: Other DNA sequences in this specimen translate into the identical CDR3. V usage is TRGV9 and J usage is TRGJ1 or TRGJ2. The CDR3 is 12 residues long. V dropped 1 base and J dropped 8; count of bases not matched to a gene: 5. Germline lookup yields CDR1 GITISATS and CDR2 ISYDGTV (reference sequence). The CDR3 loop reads CALWEVRNKKLF. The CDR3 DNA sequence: TGTGCCTTGTGGGAGGTTCGGAATAAGAAACTCTTT.

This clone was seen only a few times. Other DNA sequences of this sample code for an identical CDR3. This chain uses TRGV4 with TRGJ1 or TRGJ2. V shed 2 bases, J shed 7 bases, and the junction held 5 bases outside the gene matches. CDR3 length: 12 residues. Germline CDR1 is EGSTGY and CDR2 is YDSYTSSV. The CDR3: CATWDVRYKKLF. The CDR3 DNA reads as TGTGCCACCTGGGATGTAAGGTATAAGAAACTCTTT.

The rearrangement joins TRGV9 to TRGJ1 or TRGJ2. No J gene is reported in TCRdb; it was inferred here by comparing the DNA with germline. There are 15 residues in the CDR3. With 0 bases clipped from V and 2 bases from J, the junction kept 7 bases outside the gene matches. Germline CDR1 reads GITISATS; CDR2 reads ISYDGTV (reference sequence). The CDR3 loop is CALWEVRGYYYKKLF. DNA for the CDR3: TGTGCCTTGTGGGAGGTGCGGGGGTATTATTATAAGAAACTCTTT.

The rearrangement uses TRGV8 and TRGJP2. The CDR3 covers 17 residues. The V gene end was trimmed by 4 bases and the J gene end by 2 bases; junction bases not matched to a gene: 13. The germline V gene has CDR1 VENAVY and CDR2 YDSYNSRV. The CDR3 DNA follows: TGTGCCACCTGGGACAGCCCCCCGGGGAGTAGTGATTGGATCAAGACGTTT. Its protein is CATWDSPPGSSDWIKTF.

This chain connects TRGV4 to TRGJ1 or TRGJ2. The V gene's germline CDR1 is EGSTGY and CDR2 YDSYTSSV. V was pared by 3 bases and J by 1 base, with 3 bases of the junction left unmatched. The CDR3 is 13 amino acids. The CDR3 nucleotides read TGTGCCACCTGGGATACAAATTATTATAAGAAACTCTTT. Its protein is CATWDTNYYKKLF.

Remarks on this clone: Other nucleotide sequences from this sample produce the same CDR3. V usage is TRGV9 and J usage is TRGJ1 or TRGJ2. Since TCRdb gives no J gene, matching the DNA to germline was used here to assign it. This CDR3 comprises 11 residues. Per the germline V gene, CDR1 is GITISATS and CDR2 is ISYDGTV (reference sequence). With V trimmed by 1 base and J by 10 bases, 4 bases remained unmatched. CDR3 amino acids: CALWEVGKKLF. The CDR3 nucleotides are TGTGCCTTGTGGGAGGTTGGGAAGAAACTCTTT.

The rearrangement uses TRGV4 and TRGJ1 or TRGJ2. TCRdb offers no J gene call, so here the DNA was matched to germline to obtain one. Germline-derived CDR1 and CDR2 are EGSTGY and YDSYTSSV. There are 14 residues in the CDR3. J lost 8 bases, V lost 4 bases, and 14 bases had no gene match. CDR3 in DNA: TGTGCCACCTGGGAGAAATCGAGTTCTAATAAGAAACTCTTT. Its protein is CATWEKSSSNKKLF.

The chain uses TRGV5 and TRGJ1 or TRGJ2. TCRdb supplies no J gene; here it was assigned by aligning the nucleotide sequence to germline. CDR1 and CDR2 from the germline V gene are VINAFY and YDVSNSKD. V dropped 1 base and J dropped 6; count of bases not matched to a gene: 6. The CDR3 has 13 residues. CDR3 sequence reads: CATWDSGGYKKLF. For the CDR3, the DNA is TGTGCCACCTGGGACAGTGGAGGTTATAAGAAACTCTTT.

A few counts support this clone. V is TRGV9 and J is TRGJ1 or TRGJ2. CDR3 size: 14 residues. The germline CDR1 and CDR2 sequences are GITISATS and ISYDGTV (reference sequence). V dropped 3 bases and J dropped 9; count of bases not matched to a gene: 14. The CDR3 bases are TGTGCCTTGTGGGAGATATCGGTCACGAGTAAGAAACTCTTT. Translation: CALWEISVTSKKLF.

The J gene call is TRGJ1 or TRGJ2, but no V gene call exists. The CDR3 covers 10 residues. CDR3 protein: CAQMGYKKLF. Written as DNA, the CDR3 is TGTGCCCAGATGGGTTATAAGAAACTCTTT.

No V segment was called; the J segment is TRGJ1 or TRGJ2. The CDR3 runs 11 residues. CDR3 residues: CATWDPWKKLF. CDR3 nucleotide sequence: TGTGCCACCTGGGACCCATGGAAGAAACTCTTT.

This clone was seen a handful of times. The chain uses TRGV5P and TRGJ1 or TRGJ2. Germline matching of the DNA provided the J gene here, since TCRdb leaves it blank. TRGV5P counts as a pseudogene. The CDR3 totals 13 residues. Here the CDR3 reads CATWGPNYYKKLF. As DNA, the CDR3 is TGTGCCACCTGGGGCCCGAATTATTATAAGAAACTCTTT.

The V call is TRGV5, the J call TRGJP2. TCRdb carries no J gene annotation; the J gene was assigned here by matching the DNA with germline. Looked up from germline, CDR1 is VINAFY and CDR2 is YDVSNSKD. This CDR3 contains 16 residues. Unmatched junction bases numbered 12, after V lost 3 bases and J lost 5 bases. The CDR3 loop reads CATWDPMNVSDWIKTF. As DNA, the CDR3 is TGTGCCACCTGGGACCCAATGAATGTCAGTGATTGGATCAAGACGTTT.

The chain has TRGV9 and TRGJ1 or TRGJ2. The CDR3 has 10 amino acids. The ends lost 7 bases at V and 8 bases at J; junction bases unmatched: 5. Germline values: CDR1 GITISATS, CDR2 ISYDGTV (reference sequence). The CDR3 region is CALCGHKKLF. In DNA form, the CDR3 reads TGTGCCTTGTGCGGGCATAAGAAACTCTTT.

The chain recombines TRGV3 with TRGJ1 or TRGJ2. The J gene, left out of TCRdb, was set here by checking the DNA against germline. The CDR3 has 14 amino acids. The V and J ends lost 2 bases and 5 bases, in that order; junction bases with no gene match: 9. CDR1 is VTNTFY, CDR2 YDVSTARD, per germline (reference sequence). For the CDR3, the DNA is TGTGCCACCTGGGACATACAAGATAATTATAAGAAACTCTTT. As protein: CATWDIQDNYKKLF.

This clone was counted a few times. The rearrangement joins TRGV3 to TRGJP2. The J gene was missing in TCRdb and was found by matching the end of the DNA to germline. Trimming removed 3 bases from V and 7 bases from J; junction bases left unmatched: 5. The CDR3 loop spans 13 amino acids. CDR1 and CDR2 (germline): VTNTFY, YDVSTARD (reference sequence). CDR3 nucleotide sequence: TGTGCCACCTGGGACTATGATGATTGGATCAAGACGTTT. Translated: CATWDYDDWIKTF.

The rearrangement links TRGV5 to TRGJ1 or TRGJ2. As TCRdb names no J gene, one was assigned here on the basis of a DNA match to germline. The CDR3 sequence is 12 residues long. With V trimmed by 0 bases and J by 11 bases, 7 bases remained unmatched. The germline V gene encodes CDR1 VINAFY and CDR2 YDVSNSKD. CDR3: CATWDRPREKLF. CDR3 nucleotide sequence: TGTGCCACCTGGGACAGGCCCCGGGAGAAACTCTTT.

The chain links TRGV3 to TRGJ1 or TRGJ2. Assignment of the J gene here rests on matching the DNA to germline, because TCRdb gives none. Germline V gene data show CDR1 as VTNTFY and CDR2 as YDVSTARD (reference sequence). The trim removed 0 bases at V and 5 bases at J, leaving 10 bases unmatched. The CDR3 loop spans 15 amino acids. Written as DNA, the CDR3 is TGTGCCACCTGGGACAGGCGGGGGAAGAATTATAAGAAACTCTTT. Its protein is CATWDRRGKNYKKLF.

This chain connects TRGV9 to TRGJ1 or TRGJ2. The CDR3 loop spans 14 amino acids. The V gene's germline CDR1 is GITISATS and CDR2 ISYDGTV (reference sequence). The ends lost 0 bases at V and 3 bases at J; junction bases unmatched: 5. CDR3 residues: CALWEVRCYYKKLF. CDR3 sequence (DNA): TGTGCCTTGTGGGAGGTGAGATGTTATTATAAGAAACTCTTT.

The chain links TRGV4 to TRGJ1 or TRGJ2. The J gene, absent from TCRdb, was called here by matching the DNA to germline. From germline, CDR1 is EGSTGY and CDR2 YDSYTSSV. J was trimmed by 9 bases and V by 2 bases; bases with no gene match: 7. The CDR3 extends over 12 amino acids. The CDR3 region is CATWDAGTKKLF. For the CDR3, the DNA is TGTGCCACCTGGGATGCCGGAACTAAGAAACTCTTT.

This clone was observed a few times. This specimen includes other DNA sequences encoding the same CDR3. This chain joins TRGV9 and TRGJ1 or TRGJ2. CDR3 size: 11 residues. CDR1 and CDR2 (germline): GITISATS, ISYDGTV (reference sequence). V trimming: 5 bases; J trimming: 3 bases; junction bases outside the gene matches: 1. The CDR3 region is CALWAYYKKLF. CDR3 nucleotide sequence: TGTGCCTTGTGGGCTTATTATAAGAAACTCTTT.

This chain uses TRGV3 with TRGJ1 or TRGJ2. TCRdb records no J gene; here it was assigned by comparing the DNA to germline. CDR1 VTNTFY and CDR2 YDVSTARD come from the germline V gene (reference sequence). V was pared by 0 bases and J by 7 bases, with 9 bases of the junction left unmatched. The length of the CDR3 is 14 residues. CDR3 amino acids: CATWDRRGKYKKLF. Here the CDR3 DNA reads TGTGCCACCTGGGACAGGCGGGGGAAATATAAGAAACTCTTT.

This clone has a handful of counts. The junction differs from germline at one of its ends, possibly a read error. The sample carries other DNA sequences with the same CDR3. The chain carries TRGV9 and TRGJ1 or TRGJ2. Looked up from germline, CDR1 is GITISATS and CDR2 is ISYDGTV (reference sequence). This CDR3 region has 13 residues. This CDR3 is CALWEVHSYKKLF. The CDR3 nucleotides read TGTGCCTTGTGGGAGGTGCATTCTTATAAGAAACTATTT.

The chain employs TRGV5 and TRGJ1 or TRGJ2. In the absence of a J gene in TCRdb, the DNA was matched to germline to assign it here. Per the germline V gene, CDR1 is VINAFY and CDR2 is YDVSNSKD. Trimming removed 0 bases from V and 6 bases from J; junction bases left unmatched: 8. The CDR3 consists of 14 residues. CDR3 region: CATWDRRLGYKKLF. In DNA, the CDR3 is TGTGCCACCTGGGACAGGCGGTTAGGTTATAAGAAACTCTTT.

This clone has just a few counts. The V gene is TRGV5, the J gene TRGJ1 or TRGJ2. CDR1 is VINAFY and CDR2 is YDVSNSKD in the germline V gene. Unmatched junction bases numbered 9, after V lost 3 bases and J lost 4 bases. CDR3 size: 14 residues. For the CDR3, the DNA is TGTGCCACCTGGGACCGTCTTGAGTATTATAAGAAACTCTTT. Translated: CATWDRLEYYKKLF.

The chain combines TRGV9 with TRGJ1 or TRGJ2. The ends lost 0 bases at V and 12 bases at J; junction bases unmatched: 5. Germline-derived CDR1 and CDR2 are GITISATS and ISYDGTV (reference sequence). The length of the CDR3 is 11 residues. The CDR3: CALWEVSWKLF. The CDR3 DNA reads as TGTGCCTTGTGGGAGGTGAGTTGGAAACTCTTT.